A selection of T cell receptor beta chains follows, all from one sample in a study of shared clonotypes between healthy human individuals. Repertoires were generated with immunoSEQ multiplex PCR, while TCRdb's copy carries only in-frame clones and drops some. Counted here are over a million clones, 96% occurring once; the ten biggest clones make up approximately 1.1%. Material for sequencing was naive CD4+ T cells sorted from blood. These TCRs come from a young man in good health. The CDR3 runs from the conserved cysteine through the conserved F or W. The D gene is left open where the match is weak. Not all rows give a size; the values are once, few, many and, for expanded clones, a class.

NA	TRBV4-1	NA	TRBJ2-7	TGCGCCAGCAGCCTTCCGACAGGGGACTACGAGAAGCAGTACTTC	CASSLPTGDYEKQYF
NA	TRBV7-2	NA	TRBJ2-1	TGTGCCAGCAGCTTATTGGGACCCGGTAGTGGTGAGCAGTTCTTC	CASSLLGPGSGEQFF
NA	TRBV10-1	NA	TRBJ2-5	TGCGCCAGCAGTGCTAGGGTAGGCTACCAAGAGACCCAGTACTTC	CASSARVGYQETQYF
NA	TRBV28	NA	TRBJ2-5	TGTGCCACCTTCAGCGGAGACCAAGAGACCCAGTACTTC	CATFSGDQETQYF
TRBD1	TRBV10-3	once	TRBJ2-7	TGTGCCATCAGGCCGGGACAGGAGTACGAGCAGTACTTC	CAIRPGQEYEQYF
TRBD2	TRBV5-1	NA	TRBJ2-3	TGCGCCAGCAGCTTGTCGACTAGCGGCACTGGGGATACGCAGTATTTT	CASSLSTSGTGDTQYF
TRBD2	TRBV7-3	NA	TRBJ2-3	TGTGCCAGCAGCTACCTAGCGGGAGGGCCGAATACGCAGTATTTT	CASSYLAGGPNTQYF
NA	TRBV21-1	once	TRBJ2-4	TGTGCCAGCAGCAAAGGAGGGCAGGGGAAGGACATTCAGTACTTC	CASSKGGQGKDIQYF
NA	TRBV4-2	NA	TRBJ1-3	TGTGCCAGCAGCCAAGATCAGACCGGCCTCTCTGGAAACACCATATATTTT	CASSQDQTGLSGNTIYF
TRBD1	TRBV5-8	NA	TRBJ2-7	TGTGCCAGCAGCTTCGGGACAGGGCCCTACGAGCAGTACTTC	CASSFGTGPYEQYF
NA	TRBV11-2	NA	TRBJ2-1	TGTGCCAGCAGCCCTAGCAGCAAACTGTACAATGAGCAGTTCTTC	CASSPSSKLYNEQFF
TRBD1	TRBV6-6	once	TRBJ2-7	TGTGCCAGCAGACCTGGACAGGGGGGTACCTACGAGCAGTACTTC	CASRPGQGGTYEQYF
TRBD1	TRBV18	NA	TRBJ1-2	TGTGCCAGCTCACCATCGATGGGGAGGGGGCGAGGCTACACCTTC	CASSPSMGRGRGYTF
NA	TRBV28	NA	TRBJ2-7	TGTGCCAGCAGTCCCTTGGGAGCCCCCTCCTACGAGCAGTACTTC	CASSPLGAPSYEQYF
NA	TRBV7-9	NA	TRBJ2-2	TGTGCCAGCAGCTTACTAGCTGGGTCCGGGGAGCTGTTTTTT	CASSLLAGSGELFF